The sequence of this T cell receptor beta chain was determined in a study of cytomegalovirus exposure and HLA in healthy donors. This CDR3 comprises 17 residues. From germline, CDR1 is SGHRS and CDR2 YFSETQ. With 4 bases clipped from V and 2 bases from J, the junction kept 12 bases outside the gene matches. It was with 60 Vbeta and 13 Jbeta primers that the PCR ran. Some clones are missing from TCRdb's copy, which holds only in-frame ones; the method was immunoSEQ multiplex PCR. The data hold 140,000 or so clones, with 84% observed a single time. Sequenced: PBMCs. The origin of this receptor is a boy aged 2 to 10 in good health and CMV-seronegative. The genes are TRBV5-1 and TRBJ2-3, with TRBD2 identical over 8 bases. DNA for the CDR3: TGCGCCAGCAGCCTAGGACGGGGGGGGCTGGTCACAGATACGCAGTATTTT. Its protein is CASSLGRGGLVTDTQYF.